This entry lists 11 T cell receptor beta chains sequenced from one sample in a study of blood T cell repertoires in COVID-19. The repertoire was sequenced with immunoSEQ multiplex PCR; TCRdb's copy has only in-frame clones and lacks some. The sample lists fewer than 150,000 clones, approximately 80% occurring once. Material: peripheral blood. The receptors were gathered from a woman aged 80 or older in a cohort sampled during active or convalescent COVID-19.

The chain links TRBV2 to TRBJ1-2; maybe TRBD1 (6 bases). The CDR3 extends over 12 amino acids. Looked up from germline, CDR1 is SNHLY and CDR2 is FYNNEI. The germline V and J ends were trimmed by 6 bases and 5 bases, with 10 bases remaining between them. The CDR3 DNA follows: TGTGCCAGCAGAAGACAGGAGTATGGCTACACCTTC. Translating gives CASRRQEYGYTF.

The gene calls are TRBV3-1 (or the pseudogene TRBV3-2) and TRBJ1-1; a possible D gene is TRBD1 (6 bases). Trimming shortened V by 6 bases and J by 2 bases, and 10 bases separated the two germline ends. This CDR3 contains 13 residues. Germline CDR1 and CDR2: LGHDT and YNNKEL (reference sequence). The CDR3 DNA sequence: TGTGCCAGCAGTCGGACAGACAACACTGAAGCTTTCTTT. Its protein product is CASSRTDNTEAFF.

This clone showed up just a few times. The gene calls are TRBV10-1 and TRBJ2-7; 10 bases align to TRBD2. CDR1 and CDR2 (germline): WNHNN, SYGVQD (reference sequence). The CDR3 has 14 amino acids. The V segment lost 8 bases and the J segment 3 bases; nucleotides outside the gene matches: 7. DNA for the CDR3: TGCGCCAGCTACCTAGCGGGGGATAACTACGAGCAGTACGTC. It translates to CASYLAGDNYEQYV.

The chain's CDR3 is CASSPLQTVTNSPLHF. The CDR3 DNA follows: TGTGCCAGCAGCCCACTCCAGACAGTGACTAATTCACCCCTCCACTTT. The chain has TRBV9 and TRBJ1-6; D might be TRBD1 (5 bases). Germline CDR1 reads SGDLS; CDR2 reads YYNGEE. The CDR3 runs 16 residues. Trimming cost V 4 bases and J 6 bases, with 17 bases left between them.

This clone occurred once. This chain joins TRBV2 and TRBJ2-1, with 8 bases fitting TRBD1. The CDR3 is made up of 14 amino acids. Losses at the gene ends were 7 bases for V and 9 bases for J; bases not matched to a gene: 11. Germline CDR1 and CDR2: SNHLY and FYNNEI. In DNA, the CDR3 is TGTGCCAGCAATTGGGGGACAGGTCACCCTGAGCAGTTCTTC. Translated, it gives CASNWGTGHPEQFF. The complete variable domain, with remaining parts taken from reference TRBV2 and TRBJ2-1, reads EPEVTQTPSHQVTQMGQEVILRCVPISNHLYFYWYRQILGQKVEFLVSFYNNEISEKSEIFDDQFSVERPDGSNFTLKIRSTKLEDSAMYFCASNWGTGHPEQFFGPGTRLTVL.

The V and J genes are TRBV5-6 and TRBJ1-5; unclear D gene. The germline CDR1 and CDR2 sequences are SGHDT and YYEEEE. CDR3 length equals 13 residues. The ends were cut back, 1 base at V and 7 bases at J, with 9 bases in the middle. CDR3 bases: TGTGCCAGCAGCTTGAGTCCAGGCCAGCCCCAGCATTTT. Encoded protein: CASSLSPGQPQHF.

This clone appeared once. The rearrangement links TRBV27 to TRBJ1-6, with D possibly being TRBD1 (6 bases). The CDR3 sequence is 14 residues long. CDR1 and CDR2 from the germline V gene are MNHEY and SMNVEV (reference sequence). V lost 6 bases, J lost 7 bases, and 13 bases lay in between. The CDR3 sequence is CASRAGTKNSPLHF. CDR3 coding DNA: TGTGCCAGCAGAGCCGGGACAAAAAATTCACCCCTCCACTTT.

Here the CDR3 DNA reads TGTGCCAGCACTTCCTACAATGAGCAGTTCTTC. It yields the protein CASTSYNEQFF. The V call is TRBV12-3 or TRBV12-4, the J call TRBJ2-1, with D uncertain. CDR3 length: 11 residues. Trimming shortened V by 7 bases and J by 1 base, and 2 bases separated the two germline ends.

The rearrangement uses TRBV30 and TRBJ2-5, with D uncertain. The CDR3 spans 13 residues. Germline loops: CDR1 GTSNPN, CDR2 SVGIG (reference sequence). V was shortened by 2 bases and J by 0 bases, with 7 bases between the two germline ends. The CDR3 here is CAWSPINQETQYF. The DNA for the CDR3 is TGTGCCTGGAGTCCTATTAACCAAGAGACCCAGTACTTC.

The rearrangement uses TRBV5-6 and TRBJ2-5; 7 nucleotides agree with TRBD1. This CDR3 contains 16 residues. Looked up from germline, CDR1 is SGHDT and CDR2 is YYEEEE. V was pared by 3 bases and J by 2 bases, with 10 bases of the junction left unmatched. CDR3 protein: CASSSGQVLDQETQYF. CDR3 in DNA: TGTGCCAGCAGCTCCGGACAGGTTTTGGATCAAGAGACCCAGTACTTC.

The V and J genes are TRBV5-4 and TRBJ2-7; 7 bases align to TRBD1. From germline, CDR1 is SGHNT and CDR2 YYREEE (reference sequence). J gave up 4 bases and V 0 bases, and 16 bases lay outside the gene matches. This CDR3 comprises 18 residues. CDR3 loop: CASSLAPNNRDSRYEQYF. The CDR3 region has the DNA TGTGCCAGCAGCTTGGCACCTAACAACCGGGACAGTAGATACGAGCAGTACTTC. Full variable domain (missing parts from reference TRBV5-4 and TRBJ2-7): ETGVTQSPTHLIKTRGQQVTLRCSSQSGHNTVSWYQQALGQGPQFIFQYYREEENGRGNFPPRFSGLQFPNYSSELNVNALELDDSALYLCASSLAPNNRDSRYEQYFGPGTRLTVT.